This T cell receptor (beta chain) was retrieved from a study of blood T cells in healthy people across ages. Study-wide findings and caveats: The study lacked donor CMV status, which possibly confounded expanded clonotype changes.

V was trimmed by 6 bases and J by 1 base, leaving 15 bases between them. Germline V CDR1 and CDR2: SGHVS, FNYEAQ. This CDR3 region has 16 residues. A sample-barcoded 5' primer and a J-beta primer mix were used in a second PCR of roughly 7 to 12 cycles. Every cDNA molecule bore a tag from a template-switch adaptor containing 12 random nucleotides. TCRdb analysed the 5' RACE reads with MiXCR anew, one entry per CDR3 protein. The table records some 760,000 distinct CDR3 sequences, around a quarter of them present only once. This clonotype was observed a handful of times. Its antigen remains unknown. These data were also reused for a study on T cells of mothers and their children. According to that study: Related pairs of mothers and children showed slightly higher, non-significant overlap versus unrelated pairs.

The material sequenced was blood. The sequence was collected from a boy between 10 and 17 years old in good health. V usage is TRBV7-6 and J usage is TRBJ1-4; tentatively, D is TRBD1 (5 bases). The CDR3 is CASSQVRRGTNEKLFF. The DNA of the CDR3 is TGTGCCAGCAGTCAGGTCAGAAGGGGAACTAATGAAAAACTGTTTTTT.